Sequencing of this TCR beta chain was carried out in a study of technical replicates of blood from a handful of donors. The V segment lost 6 bases and the J segment 3 bases; nucleotides outside the gene matches: 12. Germline V gene sequence: CDR1 MNHEY, CDR2 SMNVEV (reference sequence). The CDR3 extends over 17 amino acids. TCRdb's copy holds only in-frame clones and misses some; the assay was immunoSEQ multiplex PCR. The data hold 85,000 to 100,000 clones, with around 93% observed a single time. The rearrangement joins TRBV27 to TRBJ2-7, with 12 positions matching TRBD2. The material sequenced was T cells isolated from PBMCs. This TCR came from a human donor in good health. The CDR3 sequence: CASSQTSGSLILYEQYF. Written as DNA, the CDR3 is TGTGCCAGCAGCCAGACTAGCGGGAGCCTTATCCTCTACGAGCAGTACTTC.